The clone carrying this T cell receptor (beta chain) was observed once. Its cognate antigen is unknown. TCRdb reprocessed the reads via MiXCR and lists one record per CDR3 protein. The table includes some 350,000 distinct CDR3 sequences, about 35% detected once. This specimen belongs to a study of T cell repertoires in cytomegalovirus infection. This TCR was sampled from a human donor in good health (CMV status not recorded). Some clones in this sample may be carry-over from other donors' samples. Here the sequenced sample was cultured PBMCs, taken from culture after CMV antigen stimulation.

The CDR3 DNA is TGTGCCAGCAGTTCCCGGACAGGGAGGGCCCTGGGCGGCACTGAAGCTTTCTTT. It codes for CASSSRTGRALGGTEAFF. The rearrangement uses TRBV6-2 or TRBV6-3 and TRBJ1-1, with 8 nucleotides matching TRBD1. J was trimmed by 4 bases and V by 4 bases; bases with no gene match: 17. This CDR3 is built from 18 residues. Per germline, CDR1 MNHEY and CDR2 SVGEGT.